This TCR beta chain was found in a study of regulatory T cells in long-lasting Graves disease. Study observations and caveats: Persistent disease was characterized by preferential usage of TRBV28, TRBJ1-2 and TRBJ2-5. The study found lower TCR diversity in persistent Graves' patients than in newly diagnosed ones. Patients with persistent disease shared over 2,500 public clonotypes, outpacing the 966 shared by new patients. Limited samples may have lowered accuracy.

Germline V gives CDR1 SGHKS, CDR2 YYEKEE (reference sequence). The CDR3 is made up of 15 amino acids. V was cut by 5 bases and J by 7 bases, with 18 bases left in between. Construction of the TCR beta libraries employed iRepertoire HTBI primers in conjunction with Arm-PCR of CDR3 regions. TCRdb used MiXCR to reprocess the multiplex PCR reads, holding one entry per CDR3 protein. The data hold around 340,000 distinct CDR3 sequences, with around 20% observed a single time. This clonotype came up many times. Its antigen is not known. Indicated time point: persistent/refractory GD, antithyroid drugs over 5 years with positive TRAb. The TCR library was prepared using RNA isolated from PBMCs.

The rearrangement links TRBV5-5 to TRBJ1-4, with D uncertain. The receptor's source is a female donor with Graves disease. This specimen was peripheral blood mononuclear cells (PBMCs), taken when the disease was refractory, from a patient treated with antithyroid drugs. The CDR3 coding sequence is TGTGCCAGCAGTCATTATCTCCGGACCCCTGAAAAACTGTTTTTT. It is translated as CASSHYLRTPEKLFF.